The rows below give T cell receptor beta chains drawn from one sample of a study of blood T cells in healthy people across ages. One entry per CDR3 protein, called by TCRdb with MiXCR from the 5' RACE reads. This sample has around 800,000 distinct CDR3 sequences, with 53% found just once. The material sequenced was blood. The receptors derive from a man of 80 years or more in good health. Both conserved end residues are part of each CDR3. Each record gives: clone size, V gene, D gene, J gene, CDR3 protein, CDR3 DNA. The D gene is left open where the match is weak. The size field is filled for only some rows; it gives once, few, many or a size class.

clone size: NA; V gene: TRBV7-9; D gene: TRBD1; J gene: TRBJ1-2; CDR3 protein: CASSSGQAESYTF; CDR3 DNA: TGTGCCAGCAGCTCGGGACAGGCGGAAAGCTACACCTTC
clone size: NA; V gene: TRBV20-1; D gene: NA; J gene: TRBJ1-1; CDR3 protein: CSARPWADTEAFF; CDR3 DNA: TGCAGTGCTAGACCCTGGGCGGACACTGAAGCTTTCTTT
clone size: few; V gene: TRBV6-5; D gene: NA; J gene: TRBJ1-1; CDR3 protein: CASSYSWGGSTEAFF; CDR3 DNA: TGTGCCAGCAGTTACTCCTGGGGAGGAAGTACTGAAGCTTTCTTT
clone size: many; V gene: TRBV20-1; D gene: NA; J gene: TRBJ1-2; CDR3 protein: CSARPTGNYGYTF; CDR3 DNA: TGCAGTGCTAGACCGACAGGAAATTATGGCTACACCTTC
clone size: few; V gene: TRBV20-1; D gene: NA; J gene: TRBJ2-1; CDR3 protein: CSARSRYNEQFF; CDR3 DNA: TGCAGTGCTAGATCTAGGTACAATGAGCAGTTCTTC
clone size: NA; V gene: TRBV7-9; D gene: NA; J gene: TRBJ2-7; CDR3 protein: CASILGPASYEQYF; CDR3 DNA: TGTGCCAGCATCCTCGGTCCGGCCTCCTACGAGCAGTACTTC
clone size: few; V gene: TRBV4-1; D gene: TRBD2; J gene: TRBJ2-1; CDR3 protein: CASRGRGDEQFF; CDR3 DNA: TGCGCCAGCAGGGGTCGGGGGGATGAGCAGTTCTTC
clone size: few; V gene: TRBV29-1; D gene: NA; J gene: TRBJ2-3; CDR3 protein: CSVEGGRVGTDTQYF; CDR3 DNA: TGCAGCGTTGAAGGGGGGCGGGTAGGCACAGATACGCAGTATTTT
clone size: NA; V gene: TRBV11-2; D gene: NA; J gene: TRBJ2-6; CDR3 protein: CASSLVGRDSGANVLTF; CDR3 DNA: TGTGCCAGCAGCTTAGTGGGCAGAGACTCTGGGGCCAACGTCCTGACTTTC
clone size: once; V gene: TRBV18; D gene: NA; J gene: TRBJ2-7; CDR3 protein: CASSQGKGVHEQYF; CDR3 DNA: TGTGCCAGCTCACAAGGTAAAGGGGTGCACGAGCAGTACTTC